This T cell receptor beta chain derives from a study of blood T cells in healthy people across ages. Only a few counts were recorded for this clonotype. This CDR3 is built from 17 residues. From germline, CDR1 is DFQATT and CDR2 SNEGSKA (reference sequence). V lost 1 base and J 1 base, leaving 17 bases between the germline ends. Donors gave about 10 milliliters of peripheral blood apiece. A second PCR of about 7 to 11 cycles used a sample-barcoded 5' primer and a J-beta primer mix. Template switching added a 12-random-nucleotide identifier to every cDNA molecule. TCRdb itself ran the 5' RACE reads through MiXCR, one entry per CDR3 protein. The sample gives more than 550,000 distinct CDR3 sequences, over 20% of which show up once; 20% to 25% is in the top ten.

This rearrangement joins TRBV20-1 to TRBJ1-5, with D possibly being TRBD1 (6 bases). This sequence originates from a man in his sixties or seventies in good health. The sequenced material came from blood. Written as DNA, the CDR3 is TGCAGTGCTAGAGGGGAAGGGGGAAGAGGAAGCAATCAGCCCCAGCATTTT. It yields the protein CSARGEGGRGSNQPQHF.